The 30 T cell receptor beta chains given below trace back to one sample, sequenced in a study of T cells in localized non-small cell lung cancer. TCRdb's copy holds only in-frame clones and misses some; the assay was immunoSEQ multiplex PCR. There are roughly 13,000 clones in the sample; just over 85% occur only once, and roughly 58% lies in the top ten. Sequences were derived from peripheral blood, sampled before any cancer treatment. The receptors here all came from a male donor older than 55 with stage III lung adenocarcinoma.

The chain has TRBV5-4 and TRBJ2-7; 7 bases fit TRBD2. CDR1 and CDR2 (germline): SGHNT, YYREEE (reference sequence). The length of the CDR3 is 14 residues. The V segment lost 5 bases and the J segment 7 bases; nucleotides outside the gene matches: 12. CDR3: CASSTGLSMGEQYF. The CDR3 DNA sequence: TGTGCCAGCAGTACGGGACTATCCATGGGTGAGCAGTACTTC.

The chain combines TRBV4-1 with TRBJ2-1; a possible D gene is TRBD1 (8 bases). V was trimmed by 2 bases and J by 4 bases, leaving 15 bases between them. The CDR3 sequence is 16 residues long. CDR1 MGHRA and CDR2 YSYEKL come from the germline V gene. CDR3 in amino acids: CASSQTGGGGYNEQFF. CDR3 nucleotides: TGCGCCAGCAGCCAAACAGGGGGGGGCGGGTACAATGAGCAGTTCTTC.

The chain links TRBV5-6 to TRBJ2-3; tentative D call: TRBD1 (5 bases). The CDR3 runs to 13 residues. Trimming left V 1 base short and J 6 bases short, with 9 bases between. The germline V gene has CDR1 SGHDT and CDR2 YYEEEE. This chain's CDR3 is CASSLKGIDTQYF. The CDR3 region has the DNA TGTGCCAGCAGCTTGAAGGGGATCGATACGCAGTATTTT.

The chain is built from TRBV30 and TRBJ1-5; 7 nucleotides line up with TRBD1. This CDR3 is 15 amino acids long. The trim removed 2 bases at V and 4 bases at J, leaving 8 bases unmatched. From germline, CDR1 is GTSNPN and CDR2 SVGIG (reference sequence). CDR3: CAWSLRGLGNQPQHF. The CDR3 DNA reads TGTGCCTGGAGTCTAAGGGGGCTGGGGAATCAGCCCCAGCATTTT.

DNA for the CDR3: TGCGCCAGCAGCTTGGGGGGGGCCGAGTATGGGGATACGCAGTATTTT. Its protein is CASSLGGAEYGDTQYF. The chain has TRBV5-1 and TRBJ2-3; perhaps D is TRBD1 or TRBD2 (6 bases each). V lost 0 bases, J lost 6 bases, and 17 bases lay in between. Germline assignment: CDR1 SGHRS and CDR2 YFSETQ. The CDR3 length is 16 residues.

The chain joins TRBV11-2 to TRBJ1-1, with D possibly TRBD1 on 5 matching bases. V was trimmed by 5 bases and J by 8 bases, leaving 15 bases between them. The V gene's germline CDR1 is SGHAT and CDR2 FQNNGV. This CDR3 spans 13 amino acids. Here the CDR3 reads CASSGRQYLEAFF. As DNA, the CDR3 is TGTGCCAGCAGCGGACGACAGTACCTGGAAGCTTTCTTT.

This chain connects TRBV9 to TRBJ1-1; D not resolved. The CDR3 is made up of 15 amino acids. Germline V gives CDR1 SGDLS, CDR2 YYNGEE. Trimming pared 3 bases from V and 1 base from J, leaving 13 bases between. Written as DNA, the CDR3 is TGTGCCAGCAGCGGTGCTGACCCTGGGAACACTGAAGCTTTCTTT. This codes for CASSGADPGNTEAFF.

This chain links TRBV6-1 with TRBJ2-3; D uncertain. Germline CDR1 and CDR2: MNHNS and SASEGT. The CDR3 sequence is 11 residues long. The V and J ends lost 10 bases and 2 bases respectively, with 7 bases between them. The CDR3 loop reads CATSITDTQYF. The CDR3 coding sequence is TGTGCCACCTCTATCACAGATACGCAGTATTTT.

The rearrangement uses TRBV13 and TRBJ1-6, with 7 bases lining up with TRBD1. The length of the CDR3 is 16 residues. V lost 5 bases and J lost 3; bases outside the gene matches: 7. The germline CDR1 and CDR2 sequences are PRHDT and FYEKMQ (reference sequence). The DNA of the CDR3 is TGTGCCAGCAGCCGCGGGGACAGCCTCTATAATTCACCCCTCCACTTT. This codes for CASSRGDSLYNSPLHF. Filled out from reference TRBV13 and TRBJ1-6, the complete variable domain reads AAGVIQSPRHLIKEKRETATLKCYPIPRHDTVYWYQQGPGQDPQFLISFYEKMQSDKGSIPDRFSAQQFSDYHSELNMSSLELGDSALYFCASSRGDSLYNSPLHFGNGTRLTVT.

The chain couples TRBV18 to TRBJ2-7; 8 bases line up with TRBD2. The CDR3 extends over 16 amino acids. J lost 1 base, V lost 0 bases, and 5 bases had no gene match. Per the germline V gene, CDR1 is KGHSH and CDR2 is LQKENI. The CDR3 here is CASSPPRGLVSYEQYF. The CDR3 DNA is TGTGCCAGCTCACCACCCAGGGGACTAGTTTCCTACGAGCAGTACTTC.

The rearrangement uses TRBV19 and TRBJ1-4; 9 bases fit TRBD1. The CDR3 extends over 15 amino acids. The J segment lost 4 bases and the V segment lost 5 bases, leaving 5 bases of the junction unmatched. CDR1 is LNHDA, CDR2 SQIVND, per germline (reference sequence). In DNA form, the CDR3 reads TGTGCCAGTAGTCCCCGGGACAGGGTTAATGAAAAACTGTTTTTT. Translation gives CASSPRDRVNEKLFF.

This chain joins TRBV7-6 and TRBJ1-5; the match to TRBD1 covers 7 bases. CDR1 and CDR2 from the germline V gene are SGHVS and FNYEAQ. Losses at the gene ends were 11 bases for V and 6 bases for J; bases not matched to a gene: 16. The CDR3 runs to 15 residues. In DNA, the CDR3 is TGTGCCGGATTTTCACGACAGGGAAAGGGTCAGCCCCAGCATTTT. Amino acid sequence: CAGFSRQGKGQPQHF.

The chain employs TRBV7-6 and TRBJ2-2; 8 nucleotides match TRBD2. V dropped 5 bases and J dropped 7; count of bases not matched to a gene: 18. Germline-derived CDR1 and CDR2 are SGHVS and FNYEAQ. The CDR3 is 18 amino acids. The CDR3 loop is CASSRGLAGPLFVGELFF. The CDR3 DNA is TGTGCCAGCAGCCGCGGCCTAGCGGGTCCTCTTTTTGTCGGGGAGCTGTTTTTT.

The CDR3 DNA follows: TGTGCCAGCAGTTACGGCGGGCAAGAGACCCAGTACTTC. Translation: CASSYGGQETQYF. The J gene is TRBJ2-5, the V gene TRBV6-9, with D possibly being TRBD2 (5 bases). The CDR3 is 13 residues long. Per the germline V gene, CDR1 is MNHGY and CDR2 is SVAAGI. V lost 3 bases, J lost 2 bases, and 7 bases lay in between.

The V and J genes are TRBV6-5 and TRBJ2-6; no clear D gene. The CDR3 contains 14 residues. The V and J ends lost 5 bases and 0 bases respectively, with 5 bases between them. Looked up from germline, CDR1 is MNHEY and CDR2 is SVGAGI. This CDR3 is CASSDNSGANVLTF. In nucleotides, the CDR3 is TGTGCCAGCAGTGATAACTCTGGGGCCAACGTCCTGACTTTC.

The chain is built from TRBV10-1 and TRBJ2-1; D remains ambiguous. Germline V gene sequence: CDR1 WNHNN, CDR2 SYGVQD (reference sequence). The CDR3 extends over 14 amino acids. The ends were cut back, 3 bases at V and 8 bases at J, with 14 bases in the middle. CDR3 in DNA: TGCGCCAGCAGTGATAACGGCCCCCCGGATGAGCAGTTCTTC. Translated: CASSDNGPPDEQFF.

The chain is built from TRBV5-1 and TRBJ2-3; D is ambiguous. This CDR3 region has 13 residues. V was trimmed by 5 bases and J by 2 bases, leaving 9 bases between them. Germline V gene sequence: CDR1 SGHRS, CDR2 YFSETQ. As DNA, the CDR3 is TGCGCCAGCAGAGAGAGTCCCACAGATACGCAGTATTTT. This gives the protein CASRESPTDTQYF.

This clone was counted a few times. The V gene is TRBV4-1, the J gene TRBJ1-1; no reliable D call. V was pared by 4 bases and J by 3 bases, with 12 bases between. In germline, CDR1 is MGHRA, CDR2 YSYEKL. CDR3 size: 14 residues. This CDR3 reads CASSPPIEDTEAFF. The DNA of the CDR3 is TGCGCCAGCAGCCCACCCATCGAGGACACTGAAGCTTTCTTT.

Regarding this clone: A junction end diverges from the germline sequence, so it may reflect a read error. The CDR3 DNA reads as TGTGCCAGCAGCTTCGTGGGGAACGCTGAAGCTTTCTTT. This translates into CASSFVGNAEAFF. The chain joins TRBV7-2 to TRBJ1-1, with D unclear. Germline values: CDR1 SGHTA, CDR2 FQGNSA. The CDR3 has 13 residues. The full variable domain, its missing parts supplied by reference TRBV7-2 and TRBJ1-1, is GAGVSQSPSNKVTEKGKDVELRCDPISGHTALYWYRQSLGQGLEFLIYFQGNSAPDKSGLPSDRFSAERTGGSVSTLTIQRTQQEDSAVYLCASSFVGNAEAFFGQGTRLTVV.

This sequence joins TRBV7-2 and TRBJ2-7; D is perhaps TRBD1 or TRBD2 (5 bases each). There are 15 residues in the CDR3. Germline V gene data show CDR1 as SGHTA and CDR2 as FQGNSA. V lost 5 bases, J lost 8 bases, and 22 bases lay in between. The CDR3 nucleotides read TGTGCCAGCAGCACCCGGGACGATGATTTTTTGAAGCAGTACTTC. It yields the protein CASSTRDDDFLKQYF. Filled out from reference TRBV7-2 and TRBJ2-7, the complete variable domain reads GAGVSQSPSNKVTEKGKDVELRCDPISGHTALYWYRQSLGQGLEFLIYFQGNSAPDKSGLPSDRFSAERTGGSVSTLTIQRTQQEDSAVYLCASSTRDDDFLKQYFGPGTRLTVT.

The J gene is TRBJ2-7, the V gene TRBV20-1, with TRBD2 identical over 7 bases. Trimming removed 6 bases from V and 5 bases from J; junction bases left unmatched: 4. Germline loops: CDR1 DFQATT, CDR2 SNEGSKA (reference sequence). CDR3 length equals 11 residues. This chain's CDR3 is CSAAAGDEQYF. CDR3 in DNA: TGCAGTGCAGCTGCGGGGGACGAGCAGTACTTC.

V is TRBV30 and J is TRBJ1-1; maybe TRBD1 (6 bases). The germline V and J ends were trimmed by 2 bases and 3 bases, with 37 bases remaining between them. The CDR3 covers 22 residues. Germline assignment: CDR1 GTSNPN and CDR2 SVGIG (reference sequence). CDR3 in amino acids: CAWSYPNHRQGNSASRDTEAFF. In DNA, the CDR3 is TGTGCCTGGAGTTACCCCAACCATCGTCAGGGGAACAGTGCCTCGAGGGACACTGAAGCTTTCTTT.

The chain links TRBV19 to TRBJ1-2; unclear D gene. Trimming took off 3 bases at V and 1 base at J, with 15 bases between the two ends. The CDR3 has 16 amino acids. Germline CDR1 and CDR2: LNHDA and SQIVND (reference sequence). CDR3 nucleotides: TGTGCCAGTAGTATCACTGGGGTCCTCGATAACTATGGCTACACCTTC. Translating it yields CASSITGVLDNYGYTF.

This clone rates as medium-sized. The V call is TRBV6-4, the J call TRBJ1-1, with D possibly being TRBD1 (5 bases). This CDR3 has 15 residues. Trimming pared 6 bases from V and 6 bases from J, leaving 20 bases between. The germline gives CDR1 MRHNA, CDR2 SNTAGT. The CDR3 DNA reads as TGTGCCAGCAGCCCGACAGAAGTCCACCCCGCTGAAGCTTTCTTT. It is translated as CASSPTEVHPAEAFF.

The genes are TRBV5-5 and TRBJ1-2; D gene ambiguous. With 4 bases removed from V and 2 bases from J, the gap between germline ends came to 21 bases. Germline-derived CDR1 and CDR2 are SGHKS and YYEKEE (reference sequence). The length of the CDR3 is 17 residues. CDR3 protein: CASSLNGVSLDNYGYTF. As DNA, the CDR3 is TGTGCCAGCAGCCTAAATGGTGTATCTTTGGACAACTATGGCTACACCTTC.

The rearrangement uses TRBV10-2 and TRBJ1-2; TRBD1 might be the D (5 bases). This CDR3 is built from 14 residues. V dropped 2 bases and J dropped 5 bases, with 12 bases sitting between them. Germline V CDR1 and CDR2: WSHSY, SAAADI. This CDR3 is CASSEEGTSYGYTF. CDR3 sequence (DNA): TGCGCCAGCAGTGAGGAAGGGACCTCGTATGGCTACACCTTC.

The V and J genes are TRBV5-1 and TRBJ2-2; 8 positions match TRBD1. Germline CDR1 and CDR2: SGHRS and YFSETQ. J was trimmed by 0 bases and V by 2 bases; bases with no gene match: 3. The CDR3 totals 16 residues. The CDR3 protein is CASSLGTGTNTGELFF. In DNA, the CDR3 is TGCGCCAGCAGCTTAGGGACAGGAACGAACACCGGGGAGCTGTTTTTT.

This chain links TRBV11-2 with TRBJ1-2; tentatively, D is TRBD1 (6 bases). This CDR3 contains 12 residues. The germline gives CDR1 SGHAT, CDR2 FQNNGV. V gave up 3 bases and J gave up 7 bases, with 9 bases separating them. CDR3 amino acids: CASSFGGSGYTF. As DNA, the CDR3 is TGTGCCAGCAGCTTCGGGGGCTCTGGCTACACCTTC.

This CDR3 is CASSLVTGASEAFF. CDR3 nucleotides: TGTGCCAGCAGCTTAGTAACCGGGGCGTCTGAAGCTTTCTTT. The chain employs TRBV7-8 and TRBJ1-1; maybe TRBD1 (5 bases). This CDR3 has 14 amino acids. V was trimmed by 1 base and J by 6 bases, leaving 12 bases between them. The germline gives CDR1 SGHVS, CDR2 FQNEAQ.

This chain joins TRBV21-1 and TRBJ2-7; the D segment call TRBD2 is taken from the table without a DNA check. TRBV21-1 is listed as a pseudogene. The CDR3 covers 17 residues. The CDR3 loop is CAAKSEGGCGSSYEQYF. The DNA of the CDR3 is TGTGCCGCAAAAAGCGAAGGGGGATGCGGGAGCTCCTACGAGCAGTACTTC.